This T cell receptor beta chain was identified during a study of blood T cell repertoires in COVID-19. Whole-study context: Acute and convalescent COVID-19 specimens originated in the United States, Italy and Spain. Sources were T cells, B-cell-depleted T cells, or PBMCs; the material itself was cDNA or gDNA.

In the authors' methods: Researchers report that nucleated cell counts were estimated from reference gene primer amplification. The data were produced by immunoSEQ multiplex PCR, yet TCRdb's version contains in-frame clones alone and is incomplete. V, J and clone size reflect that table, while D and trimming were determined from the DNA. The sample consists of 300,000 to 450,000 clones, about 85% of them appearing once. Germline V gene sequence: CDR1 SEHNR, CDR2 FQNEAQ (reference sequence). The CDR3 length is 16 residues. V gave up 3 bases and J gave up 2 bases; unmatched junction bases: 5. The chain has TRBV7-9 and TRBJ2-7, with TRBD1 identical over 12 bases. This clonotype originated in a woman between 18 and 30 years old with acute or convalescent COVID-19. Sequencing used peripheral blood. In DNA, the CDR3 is TGTGCCAGCAGCTTCCCGGGACAGGGGGCCACCTACGAGCAGTACTTC. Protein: CASSFPGQGATYEQYF.